Detailed here is one T cell receptor beta chain. Its antigen is currently not known. No base-level quality is on record; no much larger clone is a single base apart. This sample was included in a study of blood T cell repertoires in COVID-19 (dated by TCRdb to about 2020). Looking at the study overall: Collaborator samples came from the United States, Italy and Spain and covered acute and convalescent phases of COVID-19. The material from the prospective study consisted of cDNA or gDNA derived from T cells, B-cell-depleted T cells, or PBMCs. Subjects who had been exposed to COVID-19, were actively infected with it, or had recovered from it provided the deeply sampled blood TCRbeta repertoires that made up the dataset. The repertoires were released in a freely available public database intended as a resource for research on the immune response to SARS-CoV-2. The samples were drawn from two sources: the first 160 participants of the ongoing ImmuneRACE study, and 1,000 to 1,500 subjects contributed by 6 global collaborators. Nearly every sample came with metadata listing a de-identified subject ID, COVID-19 status, age in years and sex. Where available, HLA class I and class II types were obtained from metadata supplied by the sample provider rather than from assay-based typing. The investigation overall reported the following: The quantity of clinical and demographic metadata differed by source and by participant and was supplied without curation.

The germline V gene provides CDR1 SGHTA and CDR2 FQGNSA. The CDR3, cysteine through phenylalanine, is 18 amino acids long. Only CDR3 DNA is held: 54 bases, read in frame from base 1. The germline ends are 23 bases apart after V is trimmed by 4 bases and J by 4 bases. The collaborating institutions used their own protocols to collect whole blood in K2EDTA tubes. Collaborator samples were shipped for TCRbeta analysis as frozen whole blood, isolated PBMCs, or DNA extracted from either sample type. TCRbeta CDR3 regions were amplified from genomic DNA by means of the immunoSEQ Assay, a bias-controlled multiplex PCR. Concerning the study's data processing: The number of nucleated cells in each sample was estimated by amplification of reference gene primers within the assay. To quantify the absolute abundance of each unique TCRbeta CDR3 rearrangement, sequence reads were collapsed and filtered. For each sample, productive Simpson clonality was calculated as the square root of Simpson's diversity index across productive rearrangements. TCRdb retrieved this table from immuneACCESS and kept in-frame rearrangements only. Not all clones are present; in checked studies, unresolved V genes account for under half, and no reason is known for the remainder. Clone size and the V and J calls come from that table; the DNA yielded D and trimming. This sample holds roughly 79,000 clones; around nine tenths were observed only once. Nearly 5% of the sample is taken by the ten largest.

The sequenced sample was peripheral blood. The sequence was obtained from a woman aged 80 or over with active or convalescent COVID-19. The sequence is built from TRBV7-2 and TRBJ2-1, with a tentative D gene TRBD1 over 6 matching bases. Here the CDR3 is given as CASSSRRGQFSGYNEQFF. The DNA reads as follows: TGTGCCAGCAGCTCGCGGAGAGGACAGTTTTCGGGTTACAATGAGCAGTTCTTC.